This TCR beta chain was profiled in a study of T cell responses to AZD1222 COVID-19 vaccine. Points from the study as a whole: White British donors predominated, females outnumbered males, and clonal diversity was possibly underestimated.

As concerns this clone: Antigen unknown.

The CDR3 runs 15 residues. CDR1 and CDR2 (germline): LGHNA, YSLEER. The ends lost 1 base at V and 4 bases at J; junction bases unmatched: 3. TCRdb keeps only in-frame clones here, not all; method: immunoSEQ multiplex PCR. This table has more than 250,000 clones, more than 85% appearing once. The V gene is TRBV4-3, the J gene TRBJ2-3; 9 positions match TRBD1. This specimen was peripheral blood, taken on day 0 of AZD1222 vaccination. This sequence was found in an adult in good health. In nucleotides, the CDR3 is TGCGCCAGCAGCCAAGGTCGACAGGGGGCAGATACGCAGTATTTT. Translating gives CASSQGRQGADTQYF.